The 27 T cell receptor beta chains in this list originate from one sample, sequenced in a study of radiotherapy plus CTLA-4 blockade in lung cancer. TCRdb keeps only in-frame clones here, not all; method: immunoSEQ multiplex PCR. The data show tens of thousands of clones, more than 65% seen once. The sample consisted of peripheral blood, taken from a patient treated with radiotherapy plus ipilimumab. The receptors here all came from a human donor with non-small cell lung cancer who had a partial response to radiotherapy plus ipilimumab.

V usage is TRBV7-6 and J usage is TRBJ2-6; 8 nucleotides align to TRBD1. CDR3 size: 20 residues. The junction had 19 bases not matched to a gene; V was cut back by 5 bases and J by 4 bases. Germline loops: CDR1 SGHVS, CDR2 FNYEAQ. Here the CDR3 DNA reads TGTGCCAGCAGCCCATACCCAGGGGGCACAGGGTTTTCCGGGGCCAACGTCCTGACTTTC. Translation gives CASSPYPGGTGFSGANVLTF.

The rearrangement links TRBV6-5 to TRBJ2-7; a possible D gene is TRBD2 (5 bases). Germline V lookup: CDR1 MNHEY, CDR2 SVGAGI. The CDR3 runs to 13 residues. V lost 6 bases and J lost 6, with 15 bases in between. CDR3 bases: TGTGCCAGCAGAAAGGGCCCGGCGGGCGAGCAGTACTTC. This codes for CASRKGPAGEQYF.

The chain joins TRBV6-1 to TRBJ2-7, with a tentative D call TRBD1 (6 bases). Germline V gene sequence: CDR1 MNHNS, CDR2 SASEGT. V gave up 5 bases and J gave up 4 bases, with 15 bases separating them. This CDR3 region has 14 residues. The CDR3 sequence is CASSLGSGQYEQYF. The CDR3 DNA reads TGTGCCAGCAGTCTGGGCAGCGGACAGTACGAGCAGTACTTC.

The gene calls are TRBV5-4 and TRBJ2-5, with 8 bases identical to TRBD2. The CDR3 consists of 15 residues. The junction had 8 bases not matched to a gene; V was cut back by 4 bases and J by 3 bases. Germline V gives CDR1 SGHNT, CDR2 YYREEE (reference sequence). DNA for the CDR3: TGTGCCAGCAGCGAGCGGGGGACAAAAAAAGAGACCCAGTACTTC. Translated, it gives CASSERGTKKETQYF. The full variable domain, completed using reference TRBV5-4 and TRBJ2-5, is ETGVTQSPTHLIKTRGQQVTLRCSSQSGHNTVSWYQQALGQGPQFIFQYYREEENGRGNFPPRFSGLQFPNYSSELNVNALELDDSALYLCASSERGTKKETQYFGPGTRLLVL.

This clone appeared a single time. V usage is TRBV19 and J usage is TRBJ1-2; D call uncertain. CDR1 and CDR2 (germline): LNHDA, SQIVND (reference sequence). There are 15 residues in the CDR3. Trimming cost V 5 bases and J 1 base, with 14 bases left between them. The CDR3 loop is CASSVDRDLNYGYTF. CDR3 nucleotides: TGTGCCAGTAGTGTCGACCGGGATCTTAACTATGGCTACACCTTC.

The chain recombines TRBV7-9 with TRBJ2-7; 9 bases line up with TRBD1. Trimming took 2 bases from V and 1 from J; bases not matched to a gene: 3. CDR3 length: 15 residues. Germline loops: CDR1 SEHNR, CDR2 FQNEAQ (reference sequence). CDR3 residues: CASSLIGTGSYEQYF. DNA of the CDR3: TGTGCCAGCAGCTTAATCGGGACAGGGTCCTACGAGCAGTACTTC. The variable domain in full, completed from reference TRBV7-9 and TRBJ2-7, reads DTGVSQNPRHKITKRGQNVTFRCDPISEHNRLYWYRQTLGQGPEFLTYFQNEAQLEKSRLLSDRFSAERPKGSFSTLEIQRTEQGDSAMYLCASSLIGTGSYEQYFGPGTRLTVT.

The chain uses TRBV4-1 and TRBJ2-7, with TRBD2 matching 10 bases. Germline V gene sequence: CDR1 MGHRA, CDR2 YSYEKL. The CDR3 runs 15 residues. The V gene end was trimmed by 3 bases and the J gene end by 3 bases; junction bases not matched to a gene: 5. The chain's CDR3 is CASSHETSGVYEQYF. Written as DNA, the CDR3 is TGCGCCAGCAGCCACGAAACTAGCGGGGTCTACGAGCAGTACTTC.

As regards this clone: The same CDR3 arises from other DNA sequences in this sample as well. The V gene is TRBV19, the J gene TRBJ1-4; tentative D call: TRBD1 (6 bases). There are 13 residues in the CDR3. Germline assignment: CDR1 LNHDA and CDR2 SQIVND (reference sequence). V was clipped by 6 bases and J by 8 bases, with 13 bases between them. The CDR3 nucleotides read TGTGCCAGTAGAGCCAGGGGAGTGGAAAAACTGTTTTTT. It yields the protein CASRARGVEKLFF.

V and J are TRBV6-6 and TRBJ2-7; 9 bases fit TRBD1. Germline V gives CDR1 MNHNY, CDR2 SVGAGI (reference sequence). There are 14 residues in the CDR3. J was trimmed by 3 bases and V by 8 bases; bases with no gene match: 8. The CDR3 DNA reads as TGTGCCAGCGCTCCGGGACAGGGTCTCTACGAGCAGTACTTC. As protein: CASAPGQGLYEQYF.

This rearrangement joins TRBV7-2 to TRBJ2-5; perhaps TRBD2 as D (6 bases). The germline V and J ends were trimmed by 10 bases and 4 bases, with 16 bases remaining between them. Per the germline V gene, CDR1 is SGHTA and CDR2 is FQGNSA. The CDR3 has 13 amino acids. The chain's CDR3 is CATGGASRETQYF. CDR3 in DNA: TGTGCCACCGGCGGGGCCAGTCGAGAGACCCAGTACTTC.

This rearrangement joins TRBV5-5 to TRBJ2-7; D is unresolved. The CDR3 has 15 amino acids. V shed 0 bases and J shed 0 bases, with 10 bases lying between them. The germline gives CDR1 SGHKS, CDR2 YYEKEE (reference sequence). The CDR3 is CASSLAAASSYEQYF. CDR3 DNA: TGTGCCAGCAGCTTGGCGGCGGCTAGCTCCTACGAGCAGTACTTC.

The V call is TRBV5-4, the J call TRBJ2-3; TRBD2 aligns across 7 bases. This CDR3 comprises 14 residues. Germline assignment: CDR1 SGHNT and CDR2 YYREEE (reference sequence). The ends lost 6 bases at V and 0 bases at J; junction bases unmatched: 4. The CDR3 nucleotides are TGTGCCAGCAAACGAGCGGGGAGCACAGATACGCAGTATTTT. Its translation is CASKRAGSTDTQYF.

The V gene is TRBV28, the J gene TRBJ1-5; 9 positions agree with TRBD1. V gave up 0 bases and J gave up 4 bases; unmatched junction bases: 7. The germline V gene encodes CDR1 MDHEN and CDR2 SYDVKM. The CDR3 is made up of 17 amino acids. The CDR3: CASSLWGTGGVNQPQHF. The DNA of the CDR3 is TGTGCCAGCAGTTTATGGGGAACAGGGGGCGTTAATCAGCCCCAGCATTTT.

This clone has just a few counts. The rearrangement uses TRBV7-9 and TRBJ1-1; D unclear. Trimming left V 1 base short and J 3 bases short, with 9 bases between. Germline lookup yields CDR1 SEHNR and CDR2 FQNEAQ (reference sequence). This CDR3 region has 14 residues. The chain's CDR3 is CASSLGSGDTEAFF. CDR3 nucleotides: TGTGCCAGCAGCTTAGGGTCCGGGGACACTGAAGCTTTCTTT.

The genes are TRBV4-1 and TRBJ1-1; tentative D call: TRBD1 (6 bases). The CDR3 is 15 amino acids. CDR1 is MGHRA and CDR2 is YSYEKL in the germline V gene. The germline V and J ends were trimmed by 0 bases and 1 base, with 9 bases remaining between them. The CDR3 sequence: CASSQDETGNTEAFF. DNA for the CDR3: TGCGCCAGCAGCCAAGATGAGACAGGGAACACTGAAGCTTTCTTT.

This sequence joins TRBV14 and TRBJ2-7; 7 nucleotides line up with TRBD2. Per the germline V gene, CDR1 is SGHDN and CDR2 is FVKESK. This CDR3 region has 14 residues. Unmatched junction bases numbered 2, after V lost 3 bases and J lost 0 bases. In DNA, the CDR3 is TGTGCCAGCAGCCATGGGGGGGACTCCTACGAGCAGTACTTC. Residues: CASSHGGDSYEQYF.

This sequence joins TRBV4-1 and TRBJ2-7; D unresolved. V was cut by 1 base and J by 2 bases, with 9 bases left in between. This CDR3 spans 14 amino acids. The V gene's germline CDR1 is MGHRA and CDR2 YSYEKL. This chain's CDR3 is CASSQVLRTYEQYF. The DNA of the CDR3 is TGCGCCAGCAGCCAAGTACTGCGAACCTACGAGCAGTACTTC.

J is TRBJ2-3 and V is TRBV28, with D possibly matching TRBD1 (7 bases). In germline, CDR1 is MDHEN, CDR2 SYDVKM. Trimming shortened V by 2 bases and J by 5 bases, and 14 bases separated the two germline ends. There are 15 residues in the CDR3. CDR3 bases: TGTGCCAGCAGTTTACTAGGAGGGGGCGAAGATACGCAGTATTTT. Amino acid sequence: CASSLLGGGEDTQYF.

The table lists this clone with a count of one. The rearrangement joins TRBV2 to TRBJ2-5, with 10 bases that match TRBD1. The ends lost 6 bases at V and 5 bases at J; junction bases unmatched: 9. The CDR3 covers 15 residues. Looked up from germline, CDR1 is SNHLY and CDR2 is FYNNEI. The CDR3 nucleotides read TGTGCCAGCAGATGGACCGGGACAGGGGCGGAGACCCAGTACTTC. It encodes CASRWTGTGAETQYF.

This clone was seen only a few times. Within the sample, other DNA sequences also encode this same CDR3. This chain uses TRBV5-1 with TRBJ2-5; 8 bases agree with TRBD2. Trimming took 0 bases from V and 3 from J; bases not matched to a gene: 1. The CDR3 has 14 residues. In germline, CDR1 is SGHRS, CDR2 YFSETQ. CDR3 coding DNA: TGCGCCAGCAGCTTGGAGACTAGCGAAGAGACCCAGTACTTC. Translating it yields CASSLETSEETQYF.

The chain couples TRBV6-1 to TRBJ1-6, with D possibly being TRBD1 (5 bases). CDR3 length: 17 residues. CDR1 is MNHNS and CDR2 is SASEGT in the germline V gene. The V gene lost 0 bases and the J gene lost 10 bases, with 19 bases spanning the gap. CDR3 in DNA: TGTGCCAGCAGTGAAGCGGTATACGGGGGGACGCGATCACCCCTCCACTTT. It yields the protein CASSEAVYGGTRSPLHF.

The rearrangement links TRBV27 to TRBJ1-1; no clear D gene. Germline V gives CDR1 MNHEY, CDR2 SMNVEV (reference sequence). Trimming stripped 2 bases from V and 0 bases from J, with 10 bases between. The CDR3 length is 15 residues. The CDR3 bases are TGTGCCAGCAGTTTAAGCCGTCCCCTGAACACTGAAGCTTTCTTT. Translating gives CASSLSRPLNTEAFF.

This chain connects TRBV19 to TRBJ2-7, with D possibly being TRBD1 (6 bases). Deletions cut 2 bases from V and 0 bases from J, with 14 bases between. Germline CDR1 LNHDA, CDR2 SQIVND (reference sequence). The CDR3 is 16 residues long. The CDR3 nucleotides are TGTGCCAGTAGTATAAGGAGGCAGGGGAACTCCTACGAGCAGTACTTC. Protein: CASSIRRQGNSYEQYF.

CDR3 sequence: CASSIDGAGAAYEQYF. The CDR3 DNA sequence: TGTGCCAGTAGTATAGATGGGGCAGGGGCGGCCTACGAGCAGTACTTC. The rearrangement joins TRBV19 to TRBJ2-7; D might be TRBD1 (6 bases). CDR1 LNHDA and CDR2 SQIVND come from the germline V gene (reference sequence). The length of the CDR3 is 16 residues. Deletions cut 0 bases from V and 2 bases from J, with 14 bases between.

The rearrangement joins TRBV11-1 to TRBJ2-5, with 7 bases lining up with TRBD2. Germline V gene sequence: CDR1 SGHAT, CDR2 FQDESV (reference sequence). The CDR3 is made up of 14 amino acids. V gave up 4 bases and J gave up 0 bases; unmatched junction bases: 2. The CDR3 loop is CASSWGTNQETQYF. The CDR3 DNA reads TGTGCCAGCAGCTGGGGGACTAACCAAGAGACCCAGTACTTC. Drawing the rest from reference TRBV11-1 and TRBJ2-5, the complete variable domain is EAEVAQSPRYKITEKSQAVAFWCDPISGHATLYWYRQILGQGPELLVQFQDESVVDDSQLPKDRFSAERLKGVDSTLKIQPAELGDSAMYLCASSWGTNQETQYFGPGTRLLVL.

V is TRBV6-5 and J is TRBJ1-1, with D unclear. The CDR3 consists of 10 residues. Per germline, CDR1 MNHEY and CDR2 SVGAGI. V lost 7 bases, J lost 10 bases, and 10 bases lay in between. This CDR3 is CASMEVLAFF. CDR3 in DNA: TGTGCCAGCATGGAGGTCTTAGCTTTCTTT.

The rearrangement links TRBV4-3 to TRBJ2-3; 12 bases match TRBD2. Unmatched junction bases numbered 4, after V lost 0 bases and J lost 3 bases. The CDR3 covers 17 residues. In germline, CDR1 is LGHNA, CDR2 YSLEER. For the CDR3, the DNA is TGCGCCAGCAGCCAAGATCTAGCGGGGGGGCAAACAGATACGCAGTATTTT. Translating it yields CASSQDLAGGQTDTQYF.